This is a list of T cell receptor beta chains from one sample in a study of OX40 agonist ivuxolimab in advanced cancers. Produced via immunoSEQ multiplex PCR; TCRdb's table is partial and in-frame only. The top ten clones hold around 20% of a sample with more than 50,000 clones, 80% to 95% of them seen once. The material sequenced was CD4+ or CD8+ T cells sorted from blood, taken in a trial of the OX40 agonist ivuxolimab. The receptors here all came from an adult with an advanced solid tumor such as melanoma, head and neck, liver or kidney cancer. The CDR3 runs from the conserved cysteine through the conserved F or W. Each record gives: clone size, D gene, J gene, V gene, CDR3 DNA, CDR3 protein. A D gene is named only where the DNA matches it firmly. The listing skips clone size in some rows; elsewhere it reads once, few, many or a size class.

size: -
D: -
J: TRBJ1-1
V: TRBV19
DNA: TGTGCCAGTAGTATAGGTCTCATGAACACTGAAGCTTTCTTT
CDR3: CASSIGLMNTEAFF

size: -
D: TRBD2
J: TRBJ2-7
V: TRBV10-2
DNA: TGCGCCAGCGGGACTAGCGGGGATTACGAGCAGTACTTC
CDR3: CASGTSGDYEQYF

size: few
D: -
J: TRBJ1-2
V: TRBV7-9
DNA: TGTGCCAGCAGCTTAGGCACAGCGCCGATCTATGGCTACACCTTC
CDR3: CASSLGTAPIYGYTF

size: -
D: -
J: TRBJ2-2
V: TRBV6-4
DNA: TGTGCCAGCAGTTACGCCATCCCCTCGAACACCGGGGAGCTGTTTTTT
CDR3: CASSYAIPSNTGELFF

size: once
D: -
J: TRBJ1-5
V: TRBV7-2
DNA: TGTGCCAGCAGCCCGGACACGGGGTGGGTCTATAGCAATCAGCCCCAGCATTTT
CDR3: CASSPDTGWVYSNQPQHF

size: -
D: -
J: TRBJ2-1
V: TRBV12-5
DNA: TGTGCTAGTGGTTTTGGGGATGAGCAGTTCTTC
CDR3: CASGFGDEQFF

size: -
D: -
J: TRBJ1-2
V: TRBV28
DNA: TGTGCCAGCTACCCCCGGACACCACTTGGCTACACCTTC
CDR3: CASYPRTPLGYTF

size: -
D: -
J: TRBJ2-5
V: TRBV6-5
DNA: TGTGCCAGCAGTTACAAGGGAGGGGGGGAGACCCAGTACTTC
CDR3: CASSYKGGGETQYF

size: few
D: -
J: TRBJ2-5
V: TRBV6-6
DNA: TGTGCCAGCAGAAACCCCATCTCGGGGGCTGGAGAGACCCAGTACTTC
CDR3: CASRNPISGAGETQYF

size: -
D: -
J: TRBJ2-3
V: TRBV4-2
DNA: TGTGCCAGCAGCCACACAACAGATACGCAGTATTTT
CDR3: CASSHTTDTQYF

size: -
D: -
J: TRBJ1-5
V: TRBV2
DNA: TGTGCCAGCAGACAGGGTGGTTGGCAGCCCCAGCATTTT
CDR3: CASRQGGWQPQHF

size: -
D: -
J: TRBJ1-1
V: TRBV10-1
DNA: TGCGCCAGCAGGGATCAGGACACTGAAGCTTTCTTT
CDR3: CASRDQDTEAFF

size: -
D: -
J: TRBJ1-4
V: TRBV7-9
DNA: TGTGCCAGCAGCTTGTCCGGGGGCAACAGTGAAAAACTGTTTTTT
CDR3: CASSLSGGNSEKLFF

size: -
D: TRBD2
J: TRBJ2-1
V: TRBV7-6
DNA: TGTGCCAGCAGCCCGAGCGGGGCTAGCGATTACAATGAGCAGTTCTTC
CDR3: CASSPSGASDYNEQFF

size: few
D: -
J: TRBJ1-2
V: TRBV7-2
DNA: TGTGCCAGCAGCTCCCGGCTCTATGGCTACACCTTC
CDR3: CASSSRLYGYTF

size: -
D: TRBD1
J: TRBJ1-1
V: TRBV18
DNA: TGTGCCAGCTCACCACGGGGAACAGGGGCGGTAGACACTGAAGCTTTCTTT
CDR3: CASSPRGTGAVDTEAFF

size: -
D: -
J: TRBJ2-5
V: TRBV10-2
DNA: TGCGCCAGCTGTGACCTGCGGACCCAGTACTTC
CDR3: CASCDLRTQYF

size: -
D: -
J: TRBJ2-1
V: TRBV7-3
DNA: TGTGCCAGCAGCTCAACAGGGAGCTCCTACAATGAGCAGTTCTTC
CDR3: CASSSTGSSYNEQFF

size: few
D: -
J: TRBJ1-2
V: TRBV6-6
DNA: TGTGCCAGCAGTTACTCTACGGTTACAGGGCGCGATGGCTACACCTTC
CDR3: CASSYSTVTGRDGYTF

size: -
D: -
J: TRBJ2-7
V: TRBV2
DNA: TGTGCCAGCAGTTACGATGCAGGTACAGTCTACGAGCAGTACTTC
CDR3: CASSYDAGTVYEQYF

size: -
D: -
J: TRBJ1-2
V: TRBV6-1
DNA: TGTGCCACCTTCTGGGGGGGTACGGGCTACACCTTC
CDR3: CATFWGGTGYTF

size: -
D: TRBD1
J: TRBJ1-5
V: TRBV5-4
DNA: TGTGCCAGCAGCACCGACAGGGCCTCGCCCCAGCATTTT
CDR3: CASSTDRASPQHF

size: -
D: -
J: TRBJ1-2
V: TRBV9
DNA: TGTGCCAGCAGCGTAGGGGATACTAACTATGGCTACACCTTC
CDR3: CASSVGDTNYGYTF

size: -
D: -
J: TRBJ1-2
V: TRBV27
DNA: TGTGCCAGCAGTACCTGGGGGTCCTATGGCTACACCTTC
CDR3: CASSTWGSYGYTF

size: -
D: -
J: TRBJ2-7
V: TRBV19
DNA: TGTGCCAGTAGTTATTCAGGGGCCAGCTACGAGCAGTACTTC
CDR3: CASSYSGASYEQYF

size: -
D: -
J: TRBJ2-2
V: TRBV2
DNA: TGTGCCAGCAGTGAACCCTCGAACACCGGGGAGCTGTTTTTT
CDR3: CASSEPSNTGELFF

size: many
D: -
J: TRBJ1-5
V: TRBV6-5
DNA: TGTGCCAGCAGTTACTCGGACAGCTATCAGCCCCAGCATTTT
CDR3: CASSYSDSYQPQHF

size: few
D: -
J: TRBJ1-2
V: TRBV7-9
DNA: TGTGCCAGCAGCTTAGATGAATCGGGACTTCACTATGGCTACACCTTC
CDR3: CASSLDESGLHYGYTF

size: -
D: -
J: TRBJ1-1
V: TRBV7-3
DNA: TGTGCCAGCAGCTCGATGTTGAACACTGAAGCTTTCTTT
CDR3: CASSSMLNTEAFF

size: -
D: -
J: TRBJ1-1
V: TRBV6-5
DNA: TGTGCCAGCAGTGGCTATCGGGCTAACACTGAAGCTTTCTTT
CDR3: CASSGYRANTEAFF

size: -
D: -
J: TRBJ1-6
V: TRBV11-2
DNA: TGTGCCAGCAGCTTAGTTTTGAGCTCCTATAATTCACCCCTCCACTTT
CDR3: CASSLVLSSYNSPLHF

size: -
D: -
J: TRBJ2-1
V: TRBV6-1
DNA: TGTGCCAGCAGTGAATGGGGACGGGCTTCTAATGATGAGCAGTTCTTC
CDR3: CASSEWGRASNDEQFF

size: -
D: -
J: TRBJ1-1
V: TRBV27
DNA: TGTGCCAGCAGTTTAGGGAACACTGAAGCTTTCTTT
CDR3: CASSLGNTEAFF

size: -
D: -
J: TRBJ2-7
V: TRBV7-2
DNA: TGTGCCAGCAGTTCGGACGGGTACGAGCAGTACTTC
CDR3: CASSSDGYEQYF

size: -
D: TRBD1
J: TRBJ1-2
V: TRBV6-1
DNA: TGTGCCAGCAGCCTCGGGCAGGGGGACTATGGCTACACCTTC
CDR3: CASSLGQGDYGYTF

size: -
D: TRBD2
J: TRBJ2-1
V: TRBV19
DNA: TGTGCCAGTAGTATAGGGACCGGGACTATTTACAATGAGCAGTTCTTC
CDR3: CASSIGTGTIYNEQFF

size: -
D: -
J: TRBJ2-7
V: TRBV27
DNA: TGTGCCAGCAGTTTATCGGGACTCCTTTACGAGCAGTACTTC
CDR3: CASSLSGLLYEQYF

size: -
D: TRBD2
J: TRBJ2-1
V: TRBV19
DNA: TGTGCCAGTAGTATAAGCGGGGGGTCCTTTTACAATGAGCAGTTCTTC
CDR3: CASSISGGSFYNEQFF

size: -
D: TRBD2
J: TRBJ2-7
V: TRBV7-9
DNA: TGTGCAAGTAGCGGGCACTCCTACGAGCAGTACTTC
CDR3: CASSGHSYEQYF

size: once
D: TRBD2
J: TRBJ2-5
V: TRBV11-3
DNA: TGTGCCAGCAGCCCAAGCGGGGGGCAGGAGACCCAGTACTTC
CDR3: CASSPSGGQETQYF

size: -
D: -
J: TRBJ2-5
V: TRBV2
DNA: TGTGCCAGCAGGTACCAAGAGACCCAGTACTTC
CDR3: CASRYQETQYF

size: -
D: TRBD2
J: TRBJ2-1
V: TRBV7-2
DNA: TGTGCCAGCAGGGTTACTAGCGGGGGGGCCGATGAGCAGTTCTTC
CDR3: CASRVTSGGADEQFF

size: -
D: -
J: TRBJ2-2
V: TRBV9
DNA: TGTGCCAGCAGCGTCACAGGGAGTTTGGACACCGGGGAGCTGTTTTTT
CDR3: CASSVTGSLDTGELFF

size: -
D: -
J: TRBJ2-3
V: TRBV2
DNA: TGTGCCAGCGCAGGGGAGAGCACAGATACGCAGTATTTT
CDR3: CASAGESTDTQYF

size: -
D: -
J: TRBJ2-1
V: TRBV6-5
DNA: TGTGCCAGCAGTTACTCGAACGGGGGTGAGCAGTTCTTC
CDR3: CASSYSNGGEQFF

size: -
D: -
J: TRBJ1-5
V: TRBV15
DNA: TGTGCCACCAGCAGAGTGGGGACCGGACAGCCCCAGCATTTT
CDR3: CATSRVGTGQPQHF

size: -
D: -
J: TRBJ1-4
V: TRBV21-1
DNA: TGTGCCTCCCAAGTAATGAGAGAAAAACTGTTTTTT
CDR3: CASQVMREKLFF

size: -
D: TRBD2
J: TRBJ2-1
V: TRBV4-2
DNA: TGTGCCAGCAGCCAAGATGGGACTAGCGGGGGAAACAATGAGCAGTTCTTC
CDR3: CASSQDGTSGGNNEQFF

size: -
D: -
J: TRBJ1-1
V: TRBV6-1
DNA: TGTGCCAGCAGTGAAGCGGGCCTGAACACTGAAGCTTTCTTT
CDR3: CASSEAGLNTEAFF

size: -
D: -
J: TRBJ2-5
V: TRBV6-5
DNA: TGTGCCAGCAGCACAGGGTTGCAAGAGACCCAGTACTTC
CDR3: CASSTGLQETQYF

size: -
D: TRBD2
J: TRBJ2-5
V: TRBV2
DNA: TGTGCCAGCCGGGGACTAACGTACCAAGAGACCCAGTACTTC
CDR3: CASRGLTYQETQYF

size: -
D: -
J: TRBJ1-4
V: TRBV7-9
DNA: TGTGCCAGCAGAGTAGGCGAAAAACTGTTTTTT
CDR3: CASRVGEKLFF

size: -
D: TRBD1
J: TRBJ2-1
V: TRBV11-3
DNA: TGTGCCAGCAGCCAAGTGGGACAGGGCCTCAATGAGCAGTTCTTC
CDR3: CASSQVGQGLNEQFF

size: -
D: -
J: TRBJ2-5
V: TRBV4-2
DNA: TGTGTCAGCAGCCAAGATCCGAACGAAGAGACCCAGTACTTC
CDR3: CVSSQDPNEETQYF

size: -
D: TRBD1
J: TRBJ1-3
V: TRBV7-9
DNA: TGTGCCAGCAGCTCCCGACAGGGATACTCTGGAAACACCATATATTTT
CDR3: CASSSRQGYSGNTIYF

size: -
D: -
J: TRBJ2-4
V: TRBV7-3
DNA: TGTGCCAGCAGCTTAATTGTAAGTCGCACCAAAAACATTCAGTACTTC
CDR3: CASSLIVSRTKNIQYF